Shown below are 16 T cell receptor beta chains from a single sample sequenced in a study of T cell changes during pregnancy in multiple sclerosis. Clones were sequenced by immunoSEQ multiplex PCR, and TCRdb holds only the in-frame ones, with some missing. This repertoire shows roughly 25,000 clones, around nine tenths found once; its top ten account for less than 15%. The specimen was CD8+ T cells from peripheral blood mononuclear cells, collected in the first trimester of pregnancy. Receptors originate from a female donor in good health, enrolled as a control in a pregnancy study.

The chain recombines TRBV11-2 with TRBJ2-1; the D is unclear. Germline-derived CDR1 and CDR2 are SGHAT and FQNNGV. This CDR3 spans 15 amino acids. V was pared by 6 bases and J by 2 bases, with 14 bases between. The CDR3 here is CASRSALNPYNEQFF. CDR3 DNA sequence: TGTGCCAGCAGGTCAGCGCTTAACCCCTACAATGAGCAGTTCTTC.

This clone was seen a single time. V gene TRBV10-3 combines with J gene TRBJ2-5; TRBD2 agrees at 8 bases. V lost 4 bases to trimming and J lost 1 base; unmatched junction nucleotides: 5. This CDR3 is 15 amino acids long. The germline gives CDR1 ENHRY, CDR2 SYGVKD. The CDR3: CAISAGAGGQETQYF. CDR3 nucleotide sequence: TGTGCCATCAGTGCAGGGGCGGGAGGCCAAGAGACCCAGTACTTC.

This clone was recorded only once. CDR3: CASSQDPGNYGYTF. CDR3 nucleotide sequence: TGCGCCAGCAGCCAAGATCCGGGGAACTATGGCTACACCTTC. The chain combines TRBV4-1 with TRBJ1-2; no firm D call. Trimming cost V 0 bases and J 2 bases, with 7 bases left between them. This CDR3 has 14 residues. Germline V lookup: CDR1 MGHRA, CDR2 YSYEKL.

The genes are TRBV25-1 and TRBJ2-7, with D perhaps matching TRBD1 (5 bases). Germline V gene sequence: CDR1 MGHDK, CDR2 SYGVNS. This CDR3 comprises 15 residues. V was clipped by 2 bases and J by 4 bases, with 15 bases between them. CDR3 in DNA: TGTGCCAGCAGTGAAAGTGGGGCGGTGGGATACGAGCAGTACTTC. Translating it yields CASSESGAVGYEQYF.

The rearrangement uses TRBV19 and TRBJ1-2; the D gene is possibly TRBD1 (5 bases). V was pared by 5 bases and J by 2 bases, with 9 bases between. CDR3 length: 13 amino acids. CDR1 and CDR2 (germline): LNHDA, SQIVND (reference sequence). The CDR3: CASSPTENYGYTF. CDR3 nucleotide sequence: TGTGCCAGTAGTCCGACAGAGAACTATGGCTACACCTTC.

CDR3 nucleotide sequence: TGCGCCAGCAGCCACTTGGGCGGGGGTCAAGAGACCCAGTACTTC. Its translation is CASSHLGGGQETQYF. The V and J genes are TRBV4-1 and TRBJ2-5; TRBD2 matches 7 bases. V dropped 3 bases and J dropped 2; count of bases not matched to a gene: 6. The germline V gene encodes CDR1 MGHRA and CDR2 YSYEKL. The CDR3 has 15 residues.

The gene calls are TRBV29-1 and TRBJ1-3, with D possibly matching TRBD1 (5 bases). V was pared by 7 bases and J by 2 bases, with 15 bases between. This CDR3 is 14 amino acids long. Germline V lookup: CDR1 SQVTM, CDR2 ANQGSEA. Written as DNA, the CDR3 is TGCAGCGCCGTGGGGGGAAACCCTGGAAACACCATATATTTT. Translating gives CSAVGGNPGNTIYF.

This chain joins TRBV7-8 and TRBJ2-7; 8 bases are shared with TRBD2. Germline V gene data show CDR1 as SGHVS and CDR2 as FQNEAQ. Trimming at V came to 4 bases and at J to 3 bases, leaving 5 bases not matched to a gene. The CDR3 spans 14 residues. The chain's CDR3 is CASSWRREGYEQYF. DNA for the CDR3: TGTGCCAGCAGCTGGAGACGGGAGGGCTACGAGCAGTACTTC.

The CDR3 bases are TGTGCCAGCAGCGATCTCTTGAGGGCCTACGAGCAGTACTTC. It encodes CASSDLLRAYEQYF. The gene calls are TRBV11-2 and TRBJ2-7, with D possibly matching TRBD2 (5 bases). The V end lost 5 bases, the J end lost 2 bases, and 13 bases lay between the germline ends. Germline assignment: CDR1 SGHAT and CDR2 FQNNGV. This CDR3 has 14 amino acids. The whole variable domain, filled in from reference TRBV11-2 and TRBJ2-7, reads EAGVAQSPRYKIIEKRQSVAFWCNPISGHATLYWYQQILGQGPKLLIQFQNNGVVDDSQLPKDRFSAERLKGVDSTLKIQPAKLEDSAVYLCASSDLLRAYEQYFGPGTRLTVT.

This clone has more than one count but fewer than ten. The chain links TRBV7-9 to TRBJ1-2, with D possibly matching TRBD1 (5 bases). CDR1 is SEHNR, CDR2 FQNEAQ, per germline (reference sequence). V dropped 1 base and J dropped 8 bases, with 11 bases sitting between them. The CDR3 runs 13 residues. Here the CDR3 DNA reads TGTGCCAGCAGCTTAGGGACACCATGGGGCTACACCTTC. This encodes CASSLGTPWGYTF.

The chain joins TRBV27 to TRBJ1-1; D perhaps matches TRBD1 (6 bases). V was clipped by 2 bases and J by 5 bases, with 12 bases between them. The CDR3 runs 14 residues. Germline-derived CDR1 and CDR2 are MNHEY and SMNVEV (reference sequence). CDR3 DNA sequence: TGTGCCAGCAGTTTAGGGGGGGCGCGGACTGAAGCTTTCTTT. Translated: CASSLGGARTEAFF.

The genes are TRBV4-1 and TRBJ2-7; 9 bases line up with TRBD1. CDR1 MGHRA and CDR2 YSYEKL come from the germline V gene. The trim removed 0 bases at V and 3 bases at J, leaving 3 bases unmatched. The CDR3 is 15 amino acids. This CDR3 reads CASSQERDRDYEQYF. CDR3 DNA sequence: TGCGCCAGCAGCCAAGAGCGGGACAGGGACTACGAGCAGTACTTC.

This rearrangement joins TRBV4-1 to TRBJ2-2, with 12 nucleotides matching TRBD2. This CDR3 has 17 amino acids. Looked up from germline, CDR1 is MGHRA and CDR2 is YSYEKL. V gave up 4 bases and J gave up 4 bases; unmatched junction bases: 7. CDR3 sequence: CASSLTTSGSGTGELFF. The CDR3 DNA reads as TGCGCCAGCAGCCTGACGACTAGCGGGAGTGGCACCGGGGAGCTGTTTTTT.

The chain joins TRBV4-1 to TRBJ2-5, with TRBD1 identical over 9 bases. This CDR3 contains 16 residues. J was trimmed by 5 bases and V by 1 base; bases with no gene match: 8. Germline V CDR1 and CDR2: MGHRA, YSYEKL. CDR3 nucleotide sequence: TGCGCCAGCAGCCAAGGGTTAGGGACAGGGTCTGAGACCCAGTACTTC. Protein: CASSQGLGTGSETQYF.

This chain connects TRBV15 to TRBJ2-1; the match to TRBD2 covers 15 bases. This CDR3 is built from 16 residues. Germline CDR1 reads LNHNV; CDR2 reads YYDKDF (reference sequence). The trim removed 5 bases at V and 6 bases at J, leaving 5 bases unmatched. Written as DNA, the CDR3 is TGTGCCACCAGCGGGGGACTAGCGGGGGGCCCCAATGAGCAGTTCTTC. Its protein product is CATSGGLAGGPNEQFF. The complete variable domain, with remaining parts taken from reference TRBV15 and TRBJ2-1, reads DAMVIQNPRYQVTQFGKPVTLSCSQTLNHNVMYWYQQKSSQAPKLLFHYYDKDFNNEADTPDNFQSRRPNTSFCFLDIRSPGLGDTAMYLCATSGGLAGGPNEQFFGPGTRLTVL.

This clone was detected only once. This rearrangement joins TRBV9 to TRBJ2-3; D might be TRBD1 (6 bases). Deletions cut 3 bases from V and 2 bases from J, with 16 bases between. Per the germline V gene, CDR1 is SGDLS and CDR2 is YYNGEE. This CDR3 region has 16 residues. CDR3 nucleotide sequence: TGTGCCAGCAGCGGGGGCGGGCAGGGGCTCACAGATACGCAGTATTTT. Translated: CASSGGGQGLTDTQYF.